The TCR beta chain under discussion was sequenced for a study of post-analysis software for immune sequencing data. The overall study: Relapsing-remitting, secondary progressive and progressive-relapsing forms of multiple sclerosis all featured among disease courses.

Unique molecular identifiers tagged the TCR beta cDNA libraries. TCRdb used MiXCR to reprocess the PCR reads, holding one entry per CDR3 protein. The sample has some 690,000 distinct CDR3 sequences; approximately 30% are singletons. Looked up from germline, CDR1 is DFQATT and CDR2 is SNEGSKA (reference sequence). The CDR3 has 13 residues. Overall study findings and caveats: Samples prepared in the same batch strongly co-clustered by F measure. Roughly five TRBV segments appeared more often in patients than in controls, and TRBV5-6, TRBV5-1 and TRBV20-1 were among these. Versus controls, multiple sclerosis patients showed significantly lower diversity (normalized Chao1).

This clonotype has a handful of counts. No antigen is known for it. Sequencing was performed on blood. The V and J genes are TRBV20-1 and TRBJ2-5; D might be TRBD2 (6 bases). The tail of the sequence fits TRBJ2-1 better, so the J call may be wrong. The TCR was taken from a girl aged 10 to 17 with multiple sclerosis. The CDR3: CSATAGWGETQFF. In DNA form, the CDR3 reads TGCAGTGCTACAGCCGGGTGGGGGGAGACCCAGTTCTTC.